This is a list of T cell receptor beta chains from one sample in a study of technical replicates of blood from several donors. The assay was immunoSEQ multiplex PCR, and TCRdb's table has in-frame clones only and misses some. The sample contains over 80,000 clones, 96% of which appear only once. The sample comprised T cells isolated from PBMCs. Receptors originate from a human donor in good health. The CDR3 runs from the conserved cysteine through the conserved F or W. A D gene is named only where the DNA matches it firmly. Where a row states a size, it is once, few, many or the class of an expanded clone; other rows omit it.

TRBJ1-5 | . | . | TRBV6-5 | CASSQGHLNQPQHF | TGTGCCAGCAGTCAGGGACACCTAAATCAGCCCCAGCATTTT
TRBJ2-6 | . | . | TRBV28 | CASSLLAGANVLTF | TGTGCCAGCAGTTTACTCGCGGGGGCCAACGTCCTGACTTTC
TRBJ1-1 | . | . | TRBV28 | CASSLGDTMNTEAFF | TGTGCCAGCAGTTTGGGGGACACAATGAACACTGAAGCTTTCTTT
TRBJ1-5 | . | . | TRBV7-2 | CASAVRGQPQHF | TGTGCCAGCGCAGTCCGGGGTCAGCCCCAGCATTTT
TRBJ1-1 | . | TRBD1 | TRBV6-5 | CASSYSRGRSTEAFF | TGTGCCAGCAGTTACTCGAGGGGGCGGTCTACTGAAGCTTTCTTT
TRBJ2-5 | . | . | TRBV14 | CASSQGKRTGAETQYF | TGTGCCAGCAGCCAGGGTAAAAGGACGGGAGCTGAGACCCAGTACTTC
TRBJ2-5 | . | . | TRBV11-2 | CASSYDIRELQETQYF | TGTGCCAGCAGCTATGATATCCGGGAGCTCCAAGAGACCCAGTACTTC
TRBJ1-4 | . | TRBD1 | TRBV28 | CASSFNRGPATNEKLFF | TGTGCCAGCAGTTTCAACAGGGGCCCTGCAACTAATGAAAAACTGTTTTTT
TRBJ2-2 | . | TRBD1 | TRBV9 | CASSVGGQGAGTGELFF | TGTGCCAGCAGCGTTGGGGGACAGGGGGCAGGCACCGGGGAGCTGTTTTTT
TRBJ1-2 | . | . | TRBV5-1 | CASSSSPVGQFYGYTF | TGCGCCAGCAGCTCCTCTCCCGTAGGACAGTTCTATGGCTACACCTTC
TRBJ2-3 | . | TRBD2 | TRBV4-2 | CASSQVAGGPTDTQYF | TGTGCCAGCAGCCAAGTGGCGGGAGGGCCGACAGATACGCAGTATTTT
TRBJ2-5 | . | TRBD1 | TRBV4-1 | CASSHLGQGDEKTQYF | TGCGCCAGCAGCCATCTAGGACAGGGGGATGAGAAGACCCAGTACTTC
TRBJ2-7 | once | TRBD2 | TRBV11-2 | CASSSGLAGGNEQYF | TGTGCCAGCAGCTCAGGACTAGCGGGAGGAAACGAGCAGTACTTC
TRBJ1-3 | . | . | TRBV7-9 | CASSSGNTIYF | TGTGCCAGCAGCTCAGGAAACACCATATATTTT
TRBJ2-3 | . | TRBD2 | TRBV7-3 | CASSLVASGRLSTDTQYF | TGTGCCAGCAGCTTAGTGGCTAGCGGGAGGTTGAGCACAGATACGCAGTATTTT
TRBJ1-1 | . | TRBD1 | TRBV27 | CASSLSRGSEAFF | TGTGCCAGCAGTTTATCCAGGGGGTCTGAAGCTTTCTTT
TRBJ1-2 | . | . | TRBV11-3 | CASSLGGSDYGYTF | TGTGCCAGCAGCTTAGGCGGCAGTGACTATGGCTACACCTTC
TRBJ2-7 | . | . | TRBV6-1 | CASSEASSSPYEQYF | TGTGCCAGCAGTGAAGCTAGTTCCTCACCTTACGAGCAGTACTTC
TRBJ2-5 | . | . | TRBV6-1 | CASIFMTGQETQYF | TGTGCCAGCATCTTCATGACAGGACAAGAGACCCAGTACTTC
TRBJ1-1 | . | . | TRBV4-1 | CASSQGGRTEAFF | TGCGCCAGCAGCCAGGGAGGGAGGACTGAAGCTTTCTTT
TRBJ2-3 | . | . | TRBV4-3 | CASSQASSPTDTQYF | TGCGCCAGCAGCCAAGCGAGTAGTCCCACAGATACGCAGTATTTT
TRBJ1-4 | . | TRBD1 | TRBV19 | CASSIDGQGRQSPIEKLFF | TGTGCCAGTAGTATAGACGGACAGGGGCGGCAATCCCCGATCGAAAAACTGTTTTTT
TRBJ1-5 | . | . | TRBV16 | CASSQSRQENQPQHF | TGTGCCAGCAGCCAATCACGCCAAGAGAATCAGCCCCAGCATTTT
TRBJ2-1 | once | TRBD1 | TRBV9 | CASSVGGQGMGDEQFF | TGTGCCAGCAGCGTAGGGGGACAGGGGATGGGGGATGAGCAGTTCTTC
TRBJ1-1 | . | TRBD1 | TRBV6-5 | CASSIRTGGNTEAFF | TGTGCCAGCAGTATACGGACAGGGGGGAACACTGAAGCTTTCTTT
TRBJ2-7 | once | . | TRBV20-1 | CSAPVMNEQYF | TGCAGTGCTCCAGTGATGAACGAGCAGTACTTC
TRBJ2-5 | once | TRBD2 | TRBV6-6 | CASTLTGRAHETQYF | TGTGCCAGCACTCTTACGGGGAGGGCCCACGAGACCCAGTACTTC
TRBJ1-1 | . | . | TRBV13 | CASSLVGHNTEAFF | TGTGCCAGCAGCTTAGTGGGGCATAACACTGAAGCTTTCTTT
TRBJ1-1 | . | . | TRBV2 | CASTPSGGPGTEAFF | TGTGCCAGCACCCCGAGCGGGGGCCCGGGCACTGAAGCTTTCTTT
TRBJ1-2 | once | . | TRBV19 | CASSIVESSYGYTF | TGTGCCAGTAGTATAGTAGAGAGTAGCTATGGCTACACCTTC
TRBJ1-5 | . | . | TRBV7-2 | CASSLGTTGTDQPQHF | TGTGCCAGCAGCTTAGGGACAACAGGGACGGATCAGCCCCAGCATTTT
TRBJ2-7 | once | . | TRBV7-9 | CASSEPAGYEQYF | TGTGCCAGCAGCGAACCAGCAGGCTACGAGCAGTACTTC
TRBJ2-7 | . | TRBD2 | TRBV4-2 | CASSQVVRGWEGTYEQYF | TGTGCCAGCAGCCAAGTTGTGAGAGGGTGGGAGGGTACCTACGAGCAGTACTTC
TRBJ1-2 | . | TRBD1 | TRBV2 | CASSERKAGQGGGYTF | TGTGCCAGCAGTGAAAGAAAAGCCGGACAGGGTGGGGGCTACACCTTC
TRBJ1-2 | . | TRBD1 | TRBV29-1 | CSVGQGYGYTF | TGCAGCGTTGGACAGGGCTATGGCTACACCTTC
TRBJ1-2 | . | TRBD1 | TRBV28 | CASSFPGTGRGYTF | TGTGCCAGCAGTTTCCCCGGGACAGGACGCGGCTACACCTTC
TRBJ2-1 | . | . | TRBV9 | CASSARGYNEQFF | TGTGCCAGCAGCGCCAGGGGCTACAATGAGCAGTTCTTC
TRBJ2-2 | . | . | TRBV9 | CASTGLNTGELFF | TGTGCCAGCACCGGACTGAACACCGGGGAGCTGTTTTTT
TRBJ2-7 | . | TRBD1 | TRBV5-6 | CASSLLSGGSYEQYF | TGTGCCAGCAGCTTGCTATCAGGGGGCTCCTACGAGCAGTACTTC
TRBJ2-7 | . | TRBD2 | TRBV2 | CASSDSGSPKEQYF | TGTGCCAGCAGTGATAGCGGGAGTCCGAAAGAGCAGTACTTC
TRBJ2-4 | once | . | TRBV30 | CAWVRDVAKNIQYF | TGTGCCTGGGTCCGGGATGTAGCCAAAAACATTCAGTACTTC
TRBJ2-1 | . | TRBD2 | TRBV7-3 | CASSFLSEIRLAAHNEQFF | TGTGCCAGCAGCTTCCTTAGCGAAATCCGACTAGCGGCTCATAATGAGCAGTTCTTC
TRBJ2-1 | . | . | TRBV5-1 | CASRTSPTHSSYNEQFF | TGCGCCAGCAGAACTAGTCCGACACACAGCTCCTACAATGAGCAGTTCTTC
TRBJ2-7 | . | . | TRBV27 | CASSSGTRYGQYF | TGTGCCAGCAGTTCCGGGACTCGTTACGGGCAGTACTTC
TRBJ1-4 | . | . | TRBV30 | CAWSVGAAATNEKLFF | TGTGCCTGGAGTGTTGGGGCAGCCGCAACTAATGAAAAACTGTTTTTT
TRBJ2-7 | . | . | TRBV27 | CASSRLSYPYEQYF | TGTGCCAGCAGTAGACTAAGTTACCCCTACGAGCAGTACTTC
TRBJ2-2 | . | . | TRBV7-9 | CASSTLGTGELFF | TGTGCCAGCAGCACACTCGGGACCGGGGAGCTGTTTTTT
TRBJ1-2 | . | . | TRBV30 | CAWSVPLINYGYTF | TGTGCCTGGAGTGTACCACTGATTAACTATGGCTACACCTTC
TRBJ2-2 | . | . | TRBV2 | CASRRSNTGELFF | TGTGCCAGCAGGCGGAGTAACACCGGGGAGCTGTTTTTT
TRBJ2-1 | . | TRBD2 | TRBV6-1 | CASRLAGNNEQFF | TGTGCCAGCAGGTTAGCGGGGAACAATGAGCAGTTCTTC
TRBJ1-3 | . | TRBD1 | TRBV6-5 | CASKRTGEGNTIYF | TGTGCCAGCAAAAGGACAGGGGAAGGAAACACCATATATTTT
TRBJ1-4 | . | . | TRBV4-1 | CASSQIGGVREKLFF | TGCGCCAGCAGCCAGATCGGAGGGGTCCGGGAAAAACTGTTTTTT
TRBJ2-1 | . | . | TRBV29-1 | CSFYLVNEQFF | TGCAGCTTTTATCTAGTCAATGAGCAGTTCTTC
TRBJ2-5 | . | . | TRBV9 | CASSAPGETQYF | TGTGCCAGCAGCGCCCCAGGGGAGACCCAGTACTTC
TRBJ2-1 | once | TRBD2 | TRBV27 | CASSSSGSSYNEQFF | TGTGCCAGCAGTTCTAGCGGGAGCTCCTACAATGAGCAGTTCTTC
TRBJ1-1 | few | . | TRBV4-3 | CASSQESQVLTEAFF | TGCGCCAGCAGCCAAGAGAGTCAGGTCCTCACTGAAGCTTTCTTT
TRBJ1-2 | . | TRBD1 | TRBV6-6 | CASRRDRGRGYYGYTF | TGTGCCAGCAGAAGGGACAGGGGGCGGGGGTACTATGGCTACACCTTC
TRBJ2-1 | . | TRBD1 | TRBV5-1 | CASSLRQGSVNEQFF | TGCGCCAGCAGCTTGAGACAGGGATCGGTAAATGAGCAGTTCTTC
TRBJ1-4 | . | . | TRBV6-5 | CASSGPATEKLFF | TGTGCCAGCTCGGGTCCCGCTACTGAAAAACTGTTTTTT